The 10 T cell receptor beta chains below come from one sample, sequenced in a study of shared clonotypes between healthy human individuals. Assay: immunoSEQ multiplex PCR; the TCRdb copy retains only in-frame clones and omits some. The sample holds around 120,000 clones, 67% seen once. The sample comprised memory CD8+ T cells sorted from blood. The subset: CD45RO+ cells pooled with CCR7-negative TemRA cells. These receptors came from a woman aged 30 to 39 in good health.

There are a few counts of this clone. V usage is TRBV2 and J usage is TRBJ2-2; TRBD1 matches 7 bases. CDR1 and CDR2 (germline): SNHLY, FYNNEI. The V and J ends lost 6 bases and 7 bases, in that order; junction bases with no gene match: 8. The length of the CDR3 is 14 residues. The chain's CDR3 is CASSVTGSFGELFF. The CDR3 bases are TGTGCCAGCAGCGTGACAGGGTCCTTCGGGGAGCTGTTTTTT.

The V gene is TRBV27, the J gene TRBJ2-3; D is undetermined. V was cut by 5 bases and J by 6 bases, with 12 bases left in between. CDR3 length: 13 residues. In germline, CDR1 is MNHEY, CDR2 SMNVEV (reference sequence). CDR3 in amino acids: CASSPWRRDTQYF. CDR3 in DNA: TGTGCCAGCAGTCCTTGGCGTAGGGATACGCAGTATTTT.

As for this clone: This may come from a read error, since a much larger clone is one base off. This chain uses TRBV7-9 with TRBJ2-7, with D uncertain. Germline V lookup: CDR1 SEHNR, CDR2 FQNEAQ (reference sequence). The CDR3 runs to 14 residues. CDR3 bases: TGTGCCAGCAGTCCGGTAGGATCCTTCAATGAGCAGTCCTTC. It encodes CASSPVGSFNEQSF.

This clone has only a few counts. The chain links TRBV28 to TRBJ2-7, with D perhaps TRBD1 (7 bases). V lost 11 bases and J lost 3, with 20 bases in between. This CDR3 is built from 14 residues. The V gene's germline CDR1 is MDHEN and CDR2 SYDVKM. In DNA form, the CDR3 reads TGTGCCTGCGGGACAGTCGATAGAGACTACGAGCAGTACTTC. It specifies CACGTVDRDYEQYF.

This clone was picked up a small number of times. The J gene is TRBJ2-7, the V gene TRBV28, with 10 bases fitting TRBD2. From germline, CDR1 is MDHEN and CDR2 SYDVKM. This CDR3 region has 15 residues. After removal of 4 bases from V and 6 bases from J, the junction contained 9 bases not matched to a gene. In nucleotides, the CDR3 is TGTGCCAGCAGTTCCTCTCTAGCGGGAGTGCGCGAGCAGTACTTC. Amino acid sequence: CASSSSLAGVREQYF.

The chain's CDR3 is CASSQVAGISGNTIYF. The CDR3 DNA follows: TGTGCCAGCAGCCAAGTTGCAGGGATCTCTGGAAACACCATATATTTT. V gene TRBV14 combines with J gene TRBJ1-3, with TRBD1 as a possible D gene (5 bases). The V end lost 1 base, the J end lost 0 bases, and 10 bases lay between the germline ends. The CDR3 sequence is 16 residues long. Germline-derived CDR1 and CDR2 are SGHDN and FVKESK. Full variable domain (missing parts from reference TRBV14 and TRBJ1-3): EAGVTQFPSHSVIEKGQTVTLRCDPISGHDNLYWYRRVMGKEIKFLLHFVKESKQDESGMPNNRFLAERTGGTYSTLKVQPAELEDSGVYFCASSQVAGISGNTIYFGEGSWLTVV.

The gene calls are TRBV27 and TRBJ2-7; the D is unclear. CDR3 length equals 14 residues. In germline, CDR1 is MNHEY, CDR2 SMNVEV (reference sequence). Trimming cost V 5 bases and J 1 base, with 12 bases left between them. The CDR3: CASSPSEPSYEQYF. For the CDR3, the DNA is TGTGCCAGCAGTCCGTCGGAACCATCCTACGAGCAGTACTTC.

CDR3 nucleotides: TGTGCCAGCAGTGAAGGCGGGGTCTCCCAGCCCCAGCATTTT. Protein product: CASSEGGVSQPQHF. The chain carries TRBV6-1 and TRBJ1-5; no definite D call. V gave up 1 base and J gave up 7 bases, with 11 bases separating them. The germline V gene encodes CDR1 MNHNS and CDR2 SASEGT. The CDR3 is 14 amino acids.

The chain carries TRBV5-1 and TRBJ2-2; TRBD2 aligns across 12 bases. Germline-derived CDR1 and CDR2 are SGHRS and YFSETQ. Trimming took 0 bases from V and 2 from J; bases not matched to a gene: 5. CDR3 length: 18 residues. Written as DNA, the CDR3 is TGCGCCAGCAGCTTGGCAGCTAGCGGGAGGGTCAACACCGGGGAGCTGTTTTTT. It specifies CASSLAASGRVNTGELFF.

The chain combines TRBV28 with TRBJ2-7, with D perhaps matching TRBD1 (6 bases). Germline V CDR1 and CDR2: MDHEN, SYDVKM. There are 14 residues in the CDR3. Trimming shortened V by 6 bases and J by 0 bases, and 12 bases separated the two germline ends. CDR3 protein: CASRLTGPSYEQYF. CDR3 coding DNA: TGTGCCAGCAGGCTAACAGGGCCCTCCTACGAGCAGTACTTC.